These T cell receptor beta chains were read from a single sample in a study of shared clonotypes between healthy human individuals. Method: immunoSEQ multiplex PCR; TCRdb's copy keeps in-frame clones and lacks some. The repertoire holds roughly 520,000 clones, with 95% to 96% as singletons. The sequencing input was naive CD4+ T cells sorted from blood. The receptors stem from a woman aged 30 to 39 in good health. CDR3s include the opening cysteine and the closing phenylalanine or tryptophan. Each record gives: V gene, J gene, D gene, CDR3 protein. A D gene is named only where the DNA matches it firmly.

V gene: TRBV28; J gene: TRBJ2-7; D gene: NA; CDR3 protein: CASRFRTLPYEQYF
V gene: TRBV4-1; J gene: TRBJ2-1; D gene: TRBD1; CDR3 protein: CASSQINPRDRRYNEQFF
V gene: TRBV7-3; J gene: TRBJ2-1; D gene: TRBD2; CDR3 protein: CASSATSGAYNEQFF
V gene: TRBV4-1; J gene: TRBJ2-4; D gene: NA; CDR3 protein: CASSQGVLQKNIQYF
V gene: TRBV4-1; J gene: TRBJ2-7; D gene: TRBD1; CDR3 protein: CASSPLKTGTGDYEQYF
V gene: TRBV14; J gene: TRBJ2-3; D gene: NA; CDR3 protein: CASSFIQGLGTDTQYF
V gene: TRBV18; J gene: TRBJ2-7; D gene: TRBD1; CDR3 protein: CASSLQRDRDNYEQYF
V gene: TRBV5-4; J gene: TRBJ2-2; D gene: TRBD1; CDR3 protein: CASSLKTVAGGGTGELFF
V gene: TRBV6-1; J gene: TRBJ2-3; D gene: TRBD2; CDR3 protein: CASSETGSGGRDTQYF
V gene: TRBV19; J gene: TRBJ1-6; D gene: NA; CDR3 protein: CASQGRERGNSPLHF
V gene: TRBV30; J gene: TRBJ1-2; D gene: NA; CDR3 protein: CALQEGYTF
V gene: TRBV2; J gene: TRBJ2-7; D gene: NA; CDR3 protein: CATLQDTNYEQYF
V gene: TRBV7-9; J gene: TRBJ2-1; D gene: TRBD2; CDR3 protein: CASSLEVTSSYNEQFF
V gene: TRBV7-6; J gene: TRBJ1-1; D gene: NA; CDR3 protein: CASSLQGITEAFF
V gene: TRBV28; J gene: TRBJ2-5; D gene: NA; CDR3 protein: CASSRDLETQYF
V gene: TRBV10-3; J gene: TRBJ1-1; D gene: NA; CDR3 protein: CAIRWEGNTEAFF
V gene: TRBV11-2; J gene: TRBJ2-7; D gene: TRBD2; CDR3 protein: CASSIGTSGRYEQYF
V gene: TRBV11-2; J gene: TRBJ2-2; D gene: NA; CDR3 protein: CASSLDQWQGSTGELFF
V gene: TRBV29-1; J gene: TRBJ1-4; D gene: NA; CDR3 protein: CSVEGARGEKLFF
V gene: TRBV10-3; J gene: TRBJ2-7; D gene: TRBD2; CDR3 protein: CAISGGGYEQYF
V gene: TRBV28; J gene: TRBJ1-1; D gene: NA; CDR3 protein: CASSLEYTEAFF
V gene: TRBV5-1; J gene: TRBJ2-3; D gene: NA; CDR3 protein: CASSWGLSTDTQYF
V gene: TRBV25-1; J gene: TRBJ2-7; D gene: NA; CDR3 protein: CASSKGQGTVEQYF
V gene: TRBV18; J gene: TRBJ2-2; D gene: TRBD1; CDR3 protein: CASSPTGTGGTGELFF
V gene: TRBV7-9; J gene: TRBJ2-7; D gene: NA; CDR3 protein: CASSPQRRDPSRYEQYF
V gene: TRBV7-7; J gene: TRBJ2-3; D gene: TRBD2; CDR3 protein: CASSLQLRYSSGRRVDTQYF
V gene: TRBV7-2; J gene: TRBJ2-1; D gene: NA; CDR3 protein: CASSWGILNNEQFF
V gene: TRBV19; J gene: TRBJ2-4; D gene: NA; CDR3 protein: CASSIDRIAKNIQYF
V gene: TRBV27; J gene: TRBJ2-7; D gene: NA; CDR3 protein: CASSSSTVPYEQYF
V gene: TRBV28; J gene: TRBJ1-3; D gene: TRBD1; CDR3 protein: CATLGTGVNTIYF
V gene: TRBV19; J gene: TRBJ2-1; D gene: TRBD2; CDR3 protein: CASSGTSGSSYNEQFF
V gene: TRBV7-8; J gene: TRBJ2-5; D gene: NA; CDR3 protein: CASSVERLGRETQYF
V gene: TRBV30; J gene: TRBJ1-2; D gene: TRBD1; CDR3 protein: CAWEGTGLANYGYTF
V gene: TRBV7-9; J gene: TRBJ2-3; D gene: TRBD1; CDR3 protein: CASSPGQNTDTQYF
V gene: TRBV27; J gene: TRBJ1-1; D gene: NA; CDR3 protein: CASSLNRWAQGNTEAFF
V gene: TRBV28; J gene: TRBJ2-3; D gene: NA; CDR3 protein: CATQGWSTDTQYF
V gene: TRBV9; J gene: TRBJ1-3; D gene: NA; CDR3 protein: CASSVDGQTSGNTIYF
V gene: TRBV28; J gene: TRBJ1-1; D gene: NA; CDR3 protein: CASSLAGTEAFF
V gene: TRBV29-1; J gene: TRBJ1-1; D gene: NA; CDR3 protein: CSVEWTRGRAFF
V gene: TRBV28; J gene: TRBJ1-5; D gene: NA; CDR3 protein: CASSFGGGGNQPQHF
V gene: TRBV10-3; J gene: TRBJ1-1; D gene: NA; CDR3 protein: CAIRTVGHTEAFF
V gene: TRBV19; J gene: TRBJ2-2; D gene: NA; CDR3 protein: CASSRRAGVLTGELFF
V gene: TRBV6-6; J gene: TRBJ2-7; D gene: NA; CDR3 protein: CATALGLRNYEQYF
V gene: TRBV7-7; J gene: TRBJ1-4; D gene: TRBD1; CDR3 protein: CASSILQGGKLFF
V gene: TRBV28; J gene: TRBJ1-2; D gene: NA; CDR3 protein: CASTFTTGYGYTF
V gene: TRBV29-1; J gene: TRBJ1-2; D gene: NA; CDR3 protein: CSGGAYKGYTF
V gene: TRBV25-1; J gene: TRBJ2-7; D gene: TRBD2; CDR3 protein: CASSGTSGSSYEQYF
V gene: TRBV5-1; J gene: TRBJ1-2; D gene: NA; CDR3 protein: CASSLDRAGGYTF
V gene: TRBV7-6; J gene: TRBJ1-1; D gene: NA; CDR3 protein: CASSLVPSENTEAFF
V gene: TRBV6-1; J gene: TRBJ2-7; D gene: NA; CDR3 protein: CASSGQPVYEQYF
V gene: TRBV4-1; J gene: TRBJ1-6; D gene: NA; CDR3 protein: CASSQIAGNSPLHF
V gene: TRBV7-9; J gene: TRBJ1-3; D gene: NA; CDR3 protein: CASSLVNGAGNTIYF
V gene: TRBV10-1; J gene: TRBJ1-2; D gene: NA; CDR3 protein: CASSESGMNYGYTF